The entry below gives a single T cell receptor beta chain sequence along with its context. PCR primers comprised 60 Vbeta and 13 Jbeta primers. Sequenced by immunoSEQ multiplex PCR; TCRdb stores in-frame clones only, minus some. The table shows roughly 190,000 clones, with about 70% occurring only once. There are 16 residues in the CDR3. J lost 3 bases, V lost 5 bases, and 5 bases had no gene match. The V gene's germline CDR1 is SEHNR and CDR2 FQNEAQ (reference sequence). The record originates from a study of cytomegalovirus exposure and HLA in healthy donors. This TCR was recovered from a woman in her twenties or thirties in good health and CMV-seronegative. Material for sequencing was PBMCs. The chain couples TRBV7-9 to TRBJ2-3; 13 nucleotides line up with TRBD2. The CDR3 protein is CASSARTSGRTDTQYF. The CDR3 region has the DNA TGTGCCAGCAGCGCAAGGACTAGCGGGAGAACAGATACGCAGTATTTT.